The text below deals with one TCR beta chain. Its antigen is as yet unknown. Lamina propria and intraepithelial lymphocytes were released by processing graft tissue. Germline V lookup: CDR1 SGHRS, CDR2 YFSETQ. Germline trimming cut 4 bases from V and 0 bases from J; bases unmatched to any gene: 6. This CDR3 contains 16 residues. Using immunoSEQ multiplex PCR, the repertoire was profiled, and TCRdb retains in-frame clones only, with some absent. Of tens of thousands of clones listed, approximately 86% are singletons. The data stem from a study of graft-versus-host responses after intestinal transplantation. Study in general: Transplantation in recipients was multivisceral, liver-intestinal, or isolated intestinal. Induction using anti-thymocyte globulin, followed by tacrolimus and steroids for 3 to 4 years, was given to all recipients.

Regarding the study as a whole: There was an association between peak levels of circulating GvH clones and early post-transplant HvG declines. The recipient marrow held GvH clones, and some of them showed up first in ileum or blood.

The rearrangement uses TRBV5-1 and TRBJ2-1, with 8 bases fitting TRBD2. The receptor's source is a human patient who received an intestinal transplant, so some T cells may come from the graft donor. The material was ileum tissue, obtained almost 210 days after intestinal transplant. The CDR3 DNA is TGCGCCAGCAGCATTCCTAGCGGGCTCTCCTACAATGAGCAGTTCTTC. This gives the protein CASSIPSGLSYNEQFF.